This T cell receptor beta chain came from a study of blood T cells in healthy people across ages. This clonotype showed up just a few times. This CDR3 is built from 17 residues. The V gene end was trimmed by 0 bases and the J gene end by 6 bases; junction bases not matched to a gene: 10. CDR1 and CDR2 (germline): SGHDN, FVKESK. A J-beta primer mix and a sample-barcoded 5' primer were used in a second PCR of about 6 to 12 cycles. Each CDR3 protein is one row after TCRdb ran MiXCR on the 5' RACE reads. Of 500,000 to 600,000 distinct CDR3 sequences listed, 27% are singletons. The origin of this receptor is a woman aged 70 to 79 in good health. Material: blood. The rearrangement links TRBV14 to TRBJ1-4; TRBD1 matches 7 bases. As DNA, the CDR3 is TGTGCCAGCAGCCAAGAAGTATATCGGCAGGGGGATGAAAAACTGTTTTTT. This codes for CASSQEVYRQGDEKLFF. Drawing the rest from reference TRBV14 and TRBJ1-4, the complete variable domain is EAGVTQFPSHSVIEKGQTVTLRCDPISGHDNLYWYRRVMGKEIKFLLHFVKESKQDESGMPNNRFLAERTGGTYSTLKVQPAELEDSGVYFCASSQEVYRQGDEKLFFGSGTQLSVL.